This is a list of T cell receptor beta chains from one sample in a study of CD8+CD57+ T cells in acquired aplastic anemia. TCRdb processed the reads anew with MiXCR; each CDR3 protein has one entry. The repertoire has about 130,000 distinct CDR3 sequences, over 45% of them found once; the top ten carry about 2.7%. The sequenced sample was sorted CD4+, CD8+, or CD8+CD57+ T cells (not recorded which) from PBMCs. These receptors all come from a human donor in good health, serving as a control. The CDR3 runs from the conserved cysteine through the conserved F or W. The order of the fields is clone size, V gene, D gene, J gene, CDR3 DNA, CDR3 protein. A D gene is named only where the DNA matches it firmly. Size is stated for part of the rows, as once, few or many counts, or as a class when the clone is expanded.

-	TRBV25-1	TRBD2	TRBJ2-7	TGTGCCAGCAGTGAAGGGAGCGGGGGGAGGAGCGAGCAGTACTTC	CASSEGSGGRSEQYF
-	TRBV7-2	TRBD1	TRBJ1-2	TGTGCCAGCAGCCCACAGACTAGGGGGCCCTATGGCTACACCTTC	CASSPQTRGPYGYTF
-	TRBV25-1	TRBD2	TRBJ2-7	TGTGCCAGCAGTGAGGCCGGGACTAGCGGGAGTGGAGAGCAGTACTTC	CASSEAGTSGSGEQYF
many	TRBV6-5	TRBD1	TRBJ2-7	TGTGCCAGCCGTACTACACAGGGGGGAGACTACGAGCAGTACTTC	CASRTTQGGDYEQYF
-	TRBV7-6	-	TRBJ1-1	TGTGCCAGCAGCCTAAATCCACGCAACACTGAAGCTTTCTTT	CASSLNPRNTEAFF
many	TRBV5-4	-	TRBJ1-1	TGTGCCAGCAGCCCCAGGCTCCGAGGGGAAGCTTTCTTT	CASSPRLRGEAFF
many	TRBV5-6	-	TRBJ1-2	TGTGCCAGCAGCTCGGCTACGACAGTCTATGGCTACACCTTC	CASSSATTVYGYTF
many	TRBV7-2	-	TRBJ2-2	TGTGCCAGCAGCTTATTGCCAGGAACCGGGGAGCTGTTTTTT	CASSLLPGTGELFF
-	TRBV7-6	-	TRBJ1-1	TGTGCCAGCAGCCGACAGGTGGGCACTGAAGCTTTCTTT	CASSRQVGTEAFF
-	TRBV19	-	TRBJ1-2	TGTGCCAGTACCTCTACAGGGAATGGCTACACCTTC	CASTSTGNGYTF
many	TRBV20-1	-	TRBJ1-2	TGCAGTGCTAGAGTCCCCCGGGGAGGCTACACCTTC	CSARVPRGGYTF
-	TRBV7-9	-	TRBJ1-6	TGTGCCAGCAGCCCTCGCACAAATTCACCCCTCCACTTT	CASSPRTNSPLHF
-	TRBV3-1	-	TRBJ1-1	TGTGCCAGCAGCCGCGACACCGTGGGGGTAATGAACACTGAAGCTTTCTTT	CASSRDTVGVMNTEAFF
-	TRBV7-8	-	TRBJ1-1	TGTGCCAGCAACTATACGGTAGGAACTGAAGCCTTCTTT	CASNYTVGTEAFF
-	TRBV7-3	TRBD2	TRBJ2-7	TGTGCCAGCAGCAAAGATAGCGGGAGTCCCTACGAGCAGTACTTC	CASSKDSGSPYEQYF
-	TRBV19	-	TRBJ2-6	TGTGCCAGTAGTACCACTATAACTGGGGCCAACGTCCTGACTTTC	CASSTTITGANVLTF
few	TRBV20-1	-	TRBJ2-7	TGCAGTGCTAGAGATTTGACAGGCGGCGGGCACTTC	CSARDLTGGGHF
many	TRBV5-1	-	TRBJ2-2	TGCGCCAGCAGCTTGGAGGCAGCCGACGACACCGGGGAGCTGTTTTTT	CASSLEAADDTGELFF
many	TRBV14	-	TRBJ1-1	TGTGCCAGCAGCAACACTAACACTGAAGCTTTCTTT	CASSNTNTEAFF
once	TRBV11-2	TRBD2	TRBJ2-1	TGTGCCAGCAGCATAACTAGCGGGGGGAACAATGAGCAGTTCTTC	CASSITSGGNNEQFF
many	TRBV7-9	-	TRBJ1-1	TGTGCCAGCATCCTGGGGGTGGCAGACAATGAAGCTTTCTTT	CASILGVADNEAFF
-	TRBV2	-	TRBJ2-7	TGTGCCAGCAGTGAAGGCGGGGCCCCCTACGGGCGGTACTTC	CASSEGGAPYGRYF
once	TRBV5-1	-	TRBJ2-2	TGCGCCAGCAGGATCGAGGGCGGCGGGGAGCTGTTTTTT	CASRIEGGGELFF
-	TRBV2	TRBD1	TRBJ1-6	TGTGCCAGCAGTGTAGGGACAGTTAATTCACCCCTCCACTTT	CASSVGTVNSPLHF
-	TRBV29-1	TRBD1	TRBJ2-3	TGCAGCGCGGGACAGGGGTCCACAGATACGCAGTATTTT	CSAGQGSTDTQYF
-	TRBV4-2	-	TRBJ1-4	TGTGCCAGCAGCCAAGATGTGGAGGGGGAAAGTGAAAAACTGTTTTTT	CASSQDVEGESEKLFF
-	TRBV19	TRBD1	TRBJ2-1	TGTGCCAGTAGTACCGACAGGGGGGCCCTCGATGAGCAGTTCTTC	CASSTDRGALDEQFF
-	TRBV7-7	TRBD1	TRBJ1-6	TGTGCCAGCAGCTTACCGACAGGGAATAATTCACCCCTCCACTTT	CASSLPTGNNSPLHF
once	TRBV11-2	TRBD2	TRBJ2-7	TGTGCCAGCAGCCTTCTAGCGGGGACCGAGCAGTACTTC	CASSLLAGTEQYF
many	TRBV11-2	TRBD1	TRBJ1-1	TGTGCCAGCGGCCGGGACAGGAAAGGTGAAGCTTTCTTT	CASGRDRKGEAFF
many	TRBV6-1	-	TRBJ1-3	TGTGCCAGCAGCCCTAAGTCGGCCAGAAGCGGAAACACCATATATTTT	CASSPKSARSGNTIYF
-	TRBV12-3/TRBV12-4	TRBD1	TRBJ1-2	TGTGCCAGCAGTATACCGGGACAGGGAATGAGCTATGGCTACACCTTC	CASSIPGQGMSYGYTF
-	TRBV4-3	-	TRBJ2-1	TGCGCCAGCAGCCAGGACTCCGCGACGAGGGGGGGGCGGGGTGAGCAGTTCTTC	CASSQDSATRGGRGEQFF
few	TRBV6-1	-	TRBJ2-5	TGTGCCAGCCGCCAGGGGGGGACCCAAGAGACCCAGTACTTC	CASRQGGTQETQYF
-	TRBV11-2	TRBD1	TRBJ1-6	TGTGCCAGCAGCTTAGGGGACAGGTCATATAATTCACCCCTCCACTTT	CASSLGDRSYNSPLHF
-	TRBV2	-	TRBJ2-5	TGTGCCAGCAGTGGTATGGTGATCAGGGAGACCCAGTACTTC	CASSGMVIRETQYF
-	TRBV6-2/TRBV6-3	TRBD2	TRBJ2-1	TGTGCCAGCAGTTACGCGGGACTAGCGGGGAGGGAGCAGTTCTTC	CASSYAGLAGREQFF
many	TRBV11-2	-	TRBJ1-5	TGTGCCAGCACCCCCCGCGGCGGGGGAGGAAGCAATCAGCCCCAGCATTTT	CASTPRGGGGSNQPQHF
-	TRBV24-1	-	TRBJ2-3	TGTGCCACCAGTGATCGCACGGGATCTAGCACAGATACGCAGTATTTT	CATSDRTGSSTDTQYF
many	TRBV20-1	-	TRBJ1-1	TGCAGTGCTACAGGGGACACTGAAGCTTTCTTT	CSATGDTEAFF
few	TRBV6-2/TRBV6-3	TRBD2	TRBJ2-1	TGTGCCAGCAGTTACTCTGCAGCGGGGGCTCCCAATGAGCAGTTCTTC	CASSYSAAGAPNEQFF